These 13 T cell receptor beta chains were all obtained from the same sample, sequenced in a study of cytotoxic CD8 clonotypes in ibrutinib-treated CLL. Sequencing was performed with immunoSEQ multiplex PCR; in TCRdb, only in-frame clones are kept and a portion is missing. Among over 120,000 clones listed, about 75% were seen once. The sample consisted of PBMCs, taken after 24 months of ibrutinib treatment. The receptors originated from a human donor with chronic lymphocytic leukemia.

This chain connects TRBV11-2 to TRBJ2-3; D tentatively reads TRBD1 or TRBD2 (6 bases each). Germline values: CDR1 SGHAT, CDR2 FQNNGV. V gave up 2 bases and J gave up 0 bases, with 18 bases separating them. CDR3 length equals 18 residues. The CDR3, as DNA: TGTGCCAGCAGCTTACGTGGGATGGGGGCGGGGAGCACAGATACGCAGTATTTT. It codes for CASSLRGMGAGSTDTQYF.

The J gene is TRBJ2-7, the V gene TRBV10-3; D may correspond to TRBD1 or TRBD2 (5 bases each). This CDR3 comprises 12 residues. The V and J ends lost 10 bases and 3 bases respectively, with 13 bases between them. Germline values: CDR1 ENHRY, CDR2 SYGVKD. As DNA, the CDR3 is TGTGCCACCCGGGACCGTCACTACGAGCAGTACTTC. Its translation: CATRDRHYEQYF.

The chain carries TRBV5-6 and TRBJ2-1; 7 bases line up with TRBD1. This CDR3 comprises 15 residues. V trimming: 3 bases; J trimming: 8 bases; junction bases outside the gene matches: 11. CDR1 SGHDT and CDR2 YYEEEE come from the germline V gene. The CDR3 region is CASSSSGTARHEQFF. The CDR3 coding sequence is TGTGCCAGCAGCTCTTCCGGGACAGCCCGTCATGAGCAGTTCTTC.

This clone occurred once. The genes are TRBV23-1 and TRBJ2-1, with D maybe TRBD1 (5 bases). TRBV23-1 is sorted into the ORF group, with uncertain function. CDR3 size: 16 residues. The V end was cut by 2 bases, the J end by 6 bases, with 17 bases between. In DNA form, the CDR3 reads TGCGCCAGCAGTCAACCGACGGGTCAGGGTGGCAATGAGCAGTTCTTC. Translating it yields CASSQPTGQGGNEQFF.

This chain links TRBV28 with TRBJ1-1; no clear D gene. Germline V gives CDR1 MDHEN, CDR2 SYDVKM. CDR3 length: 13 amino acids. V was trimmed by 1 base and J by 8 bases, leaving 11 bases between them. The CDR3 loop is CASSLLRPTEAFF. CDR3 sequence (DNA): TGTGCCAGCAGTTTATTAAGGCCCACCGAAGCTTTCTTT.

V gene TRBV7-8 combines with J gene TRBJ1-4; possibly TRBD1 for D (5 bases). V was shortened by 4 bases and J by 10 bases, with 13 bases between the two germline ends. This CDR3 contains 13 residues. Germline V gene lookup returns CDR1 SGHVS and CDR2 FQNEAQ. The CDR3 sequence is CASSSTGAGKLFF. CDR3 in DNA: TGTGCCAGCAGCTCCACTGGGGCGGGAAAACTGTTTTTT.

The CDR3 is CASSIHSGANTGELFF. CDR3 bases: TGTGCCAGCAGTATCCATAGCGGGGCGAACACCGGGGAGCTGTTTTTT. The chain has TRBV28 and TRBJ2-2, with TRBD2 matching 8 bases. Per the germline V gene, CDR1 is MDHEN and CDR2 is SYDVKM. The V segment lost 5 bases and the J segment 0 bases; nucleotides outside the gene matches: 5. This CDR3 comprises 16 residues.

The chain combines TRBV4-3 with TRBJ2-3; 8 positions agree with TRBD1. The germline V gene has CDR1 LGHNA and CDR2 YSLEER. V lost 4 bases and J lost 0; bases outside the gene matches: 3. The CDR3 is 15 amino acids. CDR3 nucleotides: TGCGCCAGCAGCCCCCGACAGGGGAGCACAGATACGCAGTATTTT. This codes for CASSPRQGSTDTQYF.

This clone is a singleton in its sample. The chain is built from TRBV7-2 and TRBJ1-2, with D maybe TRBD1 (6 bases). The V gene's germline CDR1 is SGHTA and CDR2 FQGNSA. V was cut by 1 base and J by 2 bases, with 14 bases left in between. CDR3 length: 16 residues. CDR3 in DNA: TGTGCCAGCAGCTTAGAAGGCGGAGGGGGAAACTATGGCTACACCTTC. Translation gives CASSLEGGGGNYGYTF.

In nucleotides, the CDR3 is TGTGCCAGCAGCAGACAGGGGCTGGCTAATGAAAAACTGTTTTTT. It yields the protein CASSRQGLANEKLFF. The chain has TRBV11-2 and TRBJ1-4, with 8 positions matching TRBD1. This CDR3 is built from 15 residues. The germline V gene encodes CDR1 SGHAT and CDR2 FQNNGV. The J segment lost 3 bases and the V segment lost 5 bases, leaving 5 bases of the junction unmatched.

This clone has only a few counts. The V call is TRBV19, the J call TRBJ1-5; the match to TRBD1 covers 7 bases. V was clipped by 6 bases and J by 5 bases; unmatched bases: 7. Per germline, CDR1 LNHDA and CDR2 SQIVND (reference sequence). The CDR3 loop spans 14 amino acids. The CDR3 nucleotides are TGTGCCAGTAGCGAAACAGGGGAACATCAGCCCCAGCATTTT. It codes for CASSETGEHQPQHF.

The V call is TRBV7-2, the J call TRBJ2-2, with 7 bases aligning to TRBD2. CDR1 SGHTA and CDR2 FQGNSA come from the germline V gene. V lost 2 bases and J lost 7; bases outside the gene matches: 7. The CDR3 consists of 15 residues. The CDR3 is CASSLLAGVGGELFF. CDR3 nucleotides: TGTGCCAGCAGCTTACTGGCGGGAGTAGGCGGGGAGCTGTTTTTT.

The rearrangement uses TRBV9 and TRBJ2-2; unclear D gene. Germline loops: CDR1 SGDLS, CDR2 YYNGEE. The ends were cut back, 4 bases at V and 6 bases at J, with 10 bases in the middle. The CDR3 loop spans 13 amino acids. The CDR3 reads CASSPRSAGELFF. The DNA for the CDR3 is TGTGCCAGCAGCCCCAGGTCGGCCGGGGAGCTGTTTTTT.